This T cell receptor beta chain derives from a study of CD8 T cells in ankylosing spondylitis. Germline CDR1 reads DFQATT; CDR2 reads SNEGSKA (reference sequence). This CDR3 spans 13 amino acids. V was clipped by 6 bases and J by 2 bases, with 14 bases between them. The study's findings and limits: The authors found the disease-linked clones to be CD8+ and relatively rare in peripheral blood. Apparently characteristic of ankylosing spondylitis blood was a TCR beta motif (under ten highly homologous variants). There was reportedly significant enrichment of clones that were disease-linked in matched ankylosing spondylitis synovial fluid.

In this sample, this clonotype turned up a few times. The antigen is not known. By quantitative 5'-RACE with molecular barcodes, the TCR beta libraries were made. Using its own MiXCR run on the 5' RACE reads, TCRdb lists one record per CDR3 protein. The sample carries around 890,000 distinct CDR3 sequences, approximately 10% recorded once. The chain uses TRBV20-1 and TRBJ2-7, with D possibly being TRBD1 or TRBD2 (5 bases each). Sequenced sample: blood, either unsorted or a sorted T cell fraction (not recorded which). The source is a male donor with ankylosing spondylitis. CDR3 nucleotide sequence: TGCAGTGCAGGGGACCCGGGTACCTACGAGCAGTACTTC. Protein: CSAGDPGTYEQYF.